A selection of T cell receptor beta chains follows, all from one sample in a study of T cell responses to AZD1222 COVID-19 vaccine. The repertoire was sequenced with immunoSEQ multiplex PCR; TCRdb's copy has only in-frame clones and lacks some. Among some 150,000 clones listed, roughly 90% were seen once. This specimen consisted of peripheral blood, obtained 28 days after the second AZD1222 dose. Source of these receptors: an adult who received the AZD1222 COVID-19 vaccine. The CDR3 runs from the conserved cysteine through the conserved F or W. The order of the fields is CDR3 length, V gene, clone size, D gene, J gene, CDR3 DNA, CDR3 protein. A D gene is named only where the DNA matches it firmly. Where a row states a size, it is once, few, many or the class of an expanded clone; other rows omit it.

length: 14; V: TRBV9; size: -; D: -; J: TRBJ2-2; DNA: TGTGCCAGCAGCGTAGCCCGGGACACCGGGGAGCTGTTTTTT; CDR3: CASSVARDTGELFF
length: 15; V: TRBV6-2/TRBV6-3; size: few; D: TRBD1; J: TRBJ1-2; DNA: TGTGCCAGCACCCCCACCAGGGGGGGGTTCGTCGGCTACACCTTC; CDR3: CASTPTRGGFVGYTF
length: 14; V: TRBV6-2/TRBV6-3; size: -; D: TRBD2; J: TRBJ2-7; DNA: TGTGCCAGCAGTCCAAGCGGGAGCTCCTACGAGCAGTACTTC; CDR3: CASSPSGSSYEQYF
length: 11; V: TRBV20-1; size: -; D: -; J: TRBJ1-2; DNA: TGCAGTGCTGATACTAACTATGGCTACACCTTC; CDR3: CSADTNYGYTF
length: 12; V: TRBV30; size: -; D: -; J: TRBJ2-5; DNA: TGTGCCTGGAGTGTACACGGGGAGACCCAGTACTTC; CDR3: CAWSVHGETQYF
length: 13; V: TRBV3-1/TRBV3-2; size: -; D: -; J: TRBJ2-7; DNA: TGTGCCAGCAGCCAAGGGGTTTCCTACGAGCAGTACTTC; CDR3: CASSQGVSYEQYF
length: 14; V: TRBV5-6; size: few; D: -; J: TRBJ2-5; DNA: TGTGCCAGCAGCTCAGGGACCTTACAAGAGACCCAGTACTTC; CDR3: CASSSGTLQETQYF
length: 15; V: TRBV27; size: -; D: -; J: TRBJ2-2; DNA: TGTGCCAGCCGTCTAGGGGGTACAAACACCGGGGAGCTGTTTTTT; CDR3: CASRLGGTNTGELFF
length: 14; V: TRBV5-1; size: -; D: -; J: TRBJ2-7; DNA: TGCGCCAGCAGCTTGGGGTCGGGGGCTTACGAGCAGTACTTC; CDR3: CASSLGSGAYEQYF
length: 13; V: TRBV27; size: -; D: -; J: TRBJ1-6; DNA: TGTGCCAGCAGTCTCGGATGGAATTCACCCCTCCACTTT; CDR3: CASSLGWNSPLHF
length: 15; V: TRBV19; size: -; D: TRBD1; J: TRBJ1-5; DNA: TGTGCCAGTAGTTTAATGGGACAGGGGGATCAGCCCCAGCATTTT; CDR3: CASSLMGQGDQPQHF
length: 18; V: TRBV5-8; size: -; D: TRBD2; J: TRBJ2-3; DNA: TGTGCCAGCAGCTTGACCCGGCTAGCGGGAGGGCCCACAGATACGCAGTATTTT; CDR3: CASSLTRLAGGPTDTQYF
length: 16; V: TRBV4-1; size: -; D: TRBD2; J: TRBJ2-7; DNA: TGCGCCAGCAGCCAAGAGGGCGGCGGACGGGGGGTGAAACAGTACTTC; CDR3: CASSQEGGGRGVKQYF
length: 12; V: TRBV19; size: once; D: -; J: TRBJ2-7; DNA: TGTGCCAGTAGTATGGGTGGTTACGAGCAGTACTTC; CDR3: CASSMGGYEQYF
length: 16; V: TRBV27; size: few; D: -; J: TRBJ2-2; DNA: TGTGCCAGCAGTTTTGTCGGTCAGGGGGGCACCGGGGAGCTGTTTTTT; CDR3: CASSFVGQGGTGELFF
length: 15; V: TRBV5-1; size: -; D: -; J: TRBJ1-1; DNA: TGCGCCAGCTCTGCAGGGGCCAGATTGAACACTGAAGCTTTCTTT; CDR3: CASSAGARLNTEAFF
length: 14; V: TRBV5-1; size: once; D: -; J: TRBJ1-3; DNA: TGCGCCAGCAGGGACATTAGCTCTGGAAACACCATATATTTT; CDR3: CASRDISSGNTIYF
length: 15; V: TRBV11-2; size: once; D: -; J: TRBJ2-1; DNA: TGTGCCAGCAGCCAAAATTTAAACAGCCTCAATGAGCAGTTCTTC; CDR3: CASSQNLNSLNEQFF
length: 13; V: TRBV2; size: -; D: -; J: TRBJ1-1; DNA: TGTGCCAGCAGCCGCAGGGGGAACACTGAAGCTTTCTTT; CDR3: CASSRRGNTEAFF
length: 16; V: TRBV18; size: -; D: TRBD1; J: TRBJ1-2; DNA: TGTGCCAGCTCACCACCGACCGGGACAGGTCTCTATGGCTACACCTTC; CDR3: CASSPPTGTGLYGYTF
length: 15; V: TRBV29-1; size: once; D: -; J: TRBJ2-2; DNA: TGCAGCGTTGAAGTGGCGGGGCGGGACACCGGGGAGCTGTTTTTT; CDR3: CSVEVAGRDTGELFF
length: 15; V: TRBV18; size: few; D: TRBD2; J: TRBJ2-1; DNA: TGTGCCAGCTCCCCCGGACTAGGGCCCTACAATGAGCAGTTCTTC; CDR3: CASSPGLGPYNEQFF
length: 11; V: TRBV19; size: -; D: -; J: TRBJ2-1; DNA: TGTGCCAGTAGTATTTTCGATGAGCAGTTCTTC; CDR3: CASSIFDEQFF
length: 16; V: TRBV7-8; size: -; D: -; J: TRBJ2-1; DNA: TGTGCCAGCAGCTTAGCGCCACCTTCGGGGAGGAATGAGCAGTTCTTC; CDR3: CASSLAPPSGRNEQFF
length: 14; V: TRBV9; size: -; D: -; J: TRBJ2-3; DNA: TGTGCCAGCAGCGTAGTTGTTAGCGGAGATACGCAGTATTTT; CDR3: CASSVVVSGDTQYF
length: 15; V: TRBV19; size: -; D: -; J: TRBJ2-7; DNA: TGTGCCAGTACCCAGAGACTAGTGGTCTCCTACGAGCAGTACTTC; CDR3: CASTQRLVVSYEQYF
length: 14; V: TRBV30; size: -; D: -; J: TRBJ1-2; DNA: TGTGCCTGGAGTCGGACAGCCCATAACTATGGCTACACCTTC; CDR3: CAWSRTAHNYGYTF
length: 15; V: TRBV11-2; size: -; D: TRBD2; J: TRBJ2-1; DNA: TGTGCCAGCAGCTTTGGGACTAGCGGGAGTGGTGAGCAGTTCTTC; CDR3: CASSFGTSGSGEQFF
length: 14; V: TRBV7-2; size: -; D: -; J: TRBJ1-1; DNA: TGTGCCAGCAGCCCAAATTCGGGGTTCACTGAAGCTTTCTTT; CDR3: CASSPNSGFTEAFF
length: 15; V: TRBV3-1/TRBV3-2; size: -; D: TRBD2; J: TRBJ2-2; DNA: TGTGCCAGCAGCCAAGCCCGACTAGCGGGACCGGAGCTGTTTTTT; CDR3: CASSQARLAGPELFF
length: 12; V: TRBV20-1; size: -; D: -; J: TRBJ2-7; DNA: TGCAGTGCTAGTCGTCTTCCCTACGAGCAGTACTTC; CDR3: CSASRLPYEQYF
length: 15; V: TRBV15; size: -; D: -; J: TRBJ1-2; DNA: TGTGCCACCAGCAGTCTCAAGACGGGCCTCTATGGCTACACCTTC; CDR3: CATSSLKTGLYGYTF
length: 11; V: TRBV6-5; size: once; D: -; J: TRBJ1-1; DNA: TGTGCCAGCAGTTCGGCCCTGGGAGCTTTCTTT; CDR3: CASSSALGAFF
length: 10; V: TRBV7-2; size: -; D: -; J: TRBJ2-5; DNA: TGTGCCAGCAGTGGGGAGACCCAGTACTTC; CDR3: CASSGETQYF
length: 14; V: TRBV4-1; size: -; D: -; J: TRBJ2-7; DNA: TGCGCCAGCAGCCAAGATCAGAACTCCTACGAGCAGTACTTC; CDR3: CASSQDQNSYEQYF